The clone carrying this T cell receptor beta chain has a single count. The data stem from a study of cytomegalovirus exposure and HLA in healthy donors. Use of 60 Vbeta and 13 Jbeta primers characterized the PCR. Method: immunoSEQ multiplex PCR; TCRdb's copy keeps in-frame clones and lacks some. The table has 100,000 to 150,000 clones, about four fifths seen once. V was trimmed by 1 base and J by 2 bases, leaving 10 bases between them. The CDR3 loop spans 15 amino acids. The germline CDR1 and CDR2 sequences are SEHNR and FQNEAQ (reference sequence). The source is a woman aged 35 to 49 in good health and CMV-seropositive. Sequenced: PBMCs. The chain is built from TRBV7-9 and TRBJ2-3, with a weak D call TRBD1 (5 bases). Written as DNA, the CDR3 is TGTGCCAGCAGCTTAGAGGAAGGGGACACAGATACGCAGTATTTT. Amino acid sequence: CASSLEEGDTDTQYF.